The 6 T cell receptor beta chains below all came from one sample that was sequenced in a study of CD8 T cells in ankylosing spondylitis. TCRdb reprocessed the 5' RACE reads with MiXCR, giving one entry per CDR3 protein. The top ten clones hold approximately 4% of a sample with about 270,000 distinct CDR3 sequences, about 30% of them seen once. Sequenced material: blood, either unsorted or a sorted T cell fraction (not recorded which). The receptors stem from a male donor with ankylosing spondylitis or in good health (not recorded which).

This clonotype was counted a few times. The chain links TRBV4-1 to TRBJ2-3; 11 bases fit TRBD2. This CDR3 is 16 amino acids long. Trimming took 4 bases from V and 2 from J; bases not matched to a gene: 5. Germline loops: CDR1 MGHRA, CDR2 YSYEKL. CDR3 DNA: TGCGCCAGCAGCCCGCTAGCGGGGGGACTCACAGATACGCAGTATTTT. Protein: CASSPLAGGLTDTQYF.

The V call is TRBV15, the J call TRBJ2-1; D could derive from TRBD1 or TRBD2 (5 bases each). Trimming shortened V by 7 bases and J by 2 bases, and 12 bases separated the two germline ends. The length of the CDR3 is 14 residues. Germline V gene data show CDR1 as LNHNV and CDR2 as YYDKDF (reference sequence). CDR3: CATKYRGTYNEQFF. The DNA for the CDR3 is TGTGCCACCAAATATCGGGGCACCTACAATGAGCAGTTCTTC.

This clonotype was seen only a few times. V gene TRBV20-1 combines with J gene TRBJ2-5, with D possibly being TRBD1 (5 bases). The V and J ends lost 3 bases and 4 bases respectively, with 9 bases between them. The CDR3 sequence is 12 residues long. CDR1 and CDR2 (germline): DFQATT, SNEGSKA (reference sequence). CDR3 DNA: TGCAGTGCTAGTCGCAGGGCAGAGACCCAGTACTTC. It codes for CSASRRAETQYF.

This clonotype appeared a few times. Here the CDR3 reads CSVANTGELFF. CDR3 sequence (DNA): TGCAGCGTTGCTAACACCGGGGAGCTGTTTTTT. The chain carries TRBV29-1 and TRBJ2-2; D is uncertain. V was pared by 4 bases and J by 2 bases, with 2 bases between. CDR1 and CDR2 from the germline V gene are SQVTM and ANQGSEA. The CDR3 totals 11 residues.

The chain combines TRBV12-3 or TRBV12-4 with TRBJ1-5; 7 bases are a match to TRBD1. The junction had 7 bases not matched to a gene; V was cut back by 8 bases and J by 0 bases. The CDR3 covers 15 residues. This CDR3 is CASGTDPYSNQPQHF. DNA for the CDR3: TGTGCCAGCGGGACAGACCCTTATAGCAATCAGCCCCAGCATTTT.

This chain uses TRBV20-1 with TRBJ2-3, with TRBD2 matching 10 bases. The CDR3 is 15 residues long. J was trimmed by 2 bases and V by 3 bases; bases with no gene match: 5. The germline V gene has CDR1 DFQATT and CDR2 SNEGSKA (reference sequence). CDR3 nucleotide sequence: TGCAGTGCTAGTGGACTAGCGGCGGACACAGATACGCAGTATTTT. The encoded protein is CSASGLAADTDTQYF.